This paragraph reports one T cell receptor beta chain. Its antigen remains undetermined. Base-call qualities are not available, and no considerably larger clone is one nucleotide away. The sample is drawn from a study of Ad26.COV2.S vaccination and SARS-CoV-2 variants (dated by TCRdb to about 2021). Context from the whole study: Donors in the vaccine arm were drawn from COV1001, a phase I-IIa trial of Ad26.COV2.S in healthy adults that was multicentre, randomized, double-blind and placebo-controlled. The specificity and breadth of SARS-CoV-2-reactive T cell receptors after Ad26.COV2.S vaccination were assessed by TCRbeta repertoire sequencing. A total of approximately 30 samples were included in the TCR-sequenced set, comprising roughly 20 Ad26.COV2.S vaccine recipients, 5 placebo recipients and 8 SARS-CoV-2 convalescent individuals. Dosing of Ad26.COV2.S was intramuscular, at either 5x10^10 or 1x10^11 viral particles, delivered as one shot or as two shots spaced 56 days apart. Investigators did not know the trial group allocation while performing experiments and assessing outcomes. Trial participants were randomized into five groups of five, in which low-dose or high-dose Ad26.COV2.S was given once or twice, or placebo was given on both occasions. Results and caveats for the whole study, not just this receptor: After vaccination, substantial breadth of spike-specific CD8+ and CD4+ T cell responses was reported. Vaccine and placebo recipients had comparable non-spike TCR breadth, which fits with the vaccine containing only spike. Compared with placebo recipients, Ad26.COV2.S recipients showed higher spike-specific TCR breadth (P = 0.0014). The study was not powered to compare responses between vaccine doses or regimens. It was noted by the authors that total T cell responses may have been underestimated by the TCR breadth and depth analyses.

Interpreted using the paper, the treatment or condition label stands for: some 19 received Ad26.COV2.S at low or high dose, single or two shots; a few received placebo; per-sample allocation not given. For vaccine and placebo recipients, repertoires were sequenced using samples collected on day 63 after the first injection. Cohort 1b enrolled about two dozen adults aged 18-55 years at a single site in Boston, USA, between 29 July and 7 August 2020. Ad26.COV2.S was a replication-incompetent adenovirus type 26 vector expressing a prefusion-stabilized SARS-CoV-2 spike protein from the original Wuhan strain. CDR3 length: 11 amino acids, cysteine to phenylalanine. The CDR3 DNA has 33 bases and is translated from base 1. Trimming removed 5 bases from V and 16 bases from J; the gene matches leave 8 bases unexplained. The immunoSEQ Assay was used to sequence TCRbeta CDR3 regions. After extraction, genomic DNA underwent amplification by bias-controlled multiplex PCR, followed by high-throughput sequencing. In the paper's pipeline: Collapsing and filtering of sequences were performed to quantify the absolute abundance of each unique TCRbeta CDR3 region. T cell fraction was estimated by normalization of TCRbeta template counts to usable DNA, with usable DNA being measured through amplification of reference genes present in all nucleated cells. Repertoire TCRs were annotated as SARS-CoV-2-specific by exact matching of V gene, CDR3 amino acid sequence and J gene to a known reactive TCR set. The reference SARS-CoV-2 TCR set was derived from MIRA and filtered for enrichment in COVID-19-positive ImmuneCODE repertoires, a step that removed public or cross-reactive TCRs. Drawing on the MIRA antigens, annotated TCRs were analysed further at the level of specific ORF or position within ORF. Breadth was defined as annotated unique rearrangements over total unique productive rearrangements; depth was the summed frequency of those rearrangements. Two-sided Wilcoxon rank-sum tests were applied when comparing TCR breadth between groups. Entries here come from immuneACCESS through TCRdb and include only in-frame sequences with V and J called. Some clones fail to appear in such tables; in the studies checked, an unresolved V gene covers under half of the shortfall, and the cause of the remainder is unknown. That table gives V, J and clone size, and the DNA gave D and trimming. The sample profile shows about 460,000 clones; around 89% of them were found once. Approximately 1.7% of the sample rests with the top ten.

The receptor chain draws on TRBV12-3 or TRBV12-4 and TRBJ1-5; 7 junctional bases match TRBD1. The clonotype comes from a person aged 18-60 years who received the Ad26.COV2.S COVID-19 vaccine or a placebo. This specimen was peripheral blood, taken in a trial of Ad26.COV2.S vaccine versus placebo. For the CDR3, the sequence is CASSAGGPFHF. DNA sequence: TGTGCCAGCAGTGCAGGGGGGCCCTTTCATTTT.